Below are 26 T cell receptor beta chains sequenced from a single sample in a study of CD8 T cells in ankylosing spondylitis. TCRdb re-derived calls from the 5' RACE reads in MiXCR, one entry per CDR3 protein. The profile covers some 200,000 distinct CDR3 sequences, with roughly 13% appearing a single time and approximately 16% taken by the ten largest. The sequenced sample consisted of blood, either unsorted or a sorted T cell fraction (not recorded which). These receptors all come from a male donor with ankylosing spondylitis or in good health (not recorded which).

This clonotype was seen a few times. The chain uses TRBV7-9 and TRBJ2-1, with 11 nucleotides matching TRBD2. Unmatched junction bases numbered 6, after V lost 2 bases and J lost 6 bases. CDR3 size: 16 residues. Germline V CDR1 and CDR2: SEHNR, FQNEAQ (reference sequence). The DNA for the CDR3 is TGTGCCAGCAGCTTAACCAGACTAGCGGGACCCAATGAGCAGTTCTTC. This codes for CASSLTRLAGPNEQFF.

This clonotype was found a few times. V is TRBV5-1 and J is TRBJ2-7; 10 nucleotides line up with TRBD2. This CDR3 contains 16 residues. CDR1 SGHRS and CDR2 YFSETQ come from the germline V gene. Unmatched junction bases numbered 10, after V lost 4 bases and J lost 3 bases. The CDR3 sequence is CASSPKTGTSDYEQYF. In DNA form, the CDR3 reads TGCGCCAGCAGCCCGAAAACCGGGACTAGCGACTACGAGCAGTACTTC.

The rearrangement uses TRBV6-2 or TRBV6-3 and TRBJ2-3, with D uncertain. V gave up 6 bases and J gave up 1 base, with 8 bases separating them. This CDR3 has 13 amino acids. Looked up from germline, CDR1 is MNHEY and CDR2 is SVGEGT. The CDR3 DNA reads TGTGCCAGCAGAAAGGGCGGCACAGATACGCAGTATTTT. This gives the protein CASRKGGTDTQYF.

The chain joins TRBV27 to TRBJ2-2; a possible D gene is TRBD1 (6 bases). Germline CDR1 is MNHEY and CDR2 is SMNVEV (reference sequence). The CDR3 is 18 amino acids. Between the trimmed V and J ends, which lost 1 base and 0 bases, there was a span of 15 bases. CDR3 loop: CASSLLPDSTPNTGELFF. CDR3 DNA sequence: TGTGCCAGCAGTTTATTACCGGACAGCACCCCGAACACCGGGGAGCTGTTTTTT.

The CDR3 coding sequence is TGTGCCAGCAGTTCGGACAGGGGGCGTATAAATGAGCAGTTCTTC. Translation gives CASSSDRGRINEQFF. The chain is built from TRBV2 and TRBJ2-1, with 11 positions matching TRBD1. With V trimmed by 5 bases and J by 7 bases, 7 bases remained unmatched. The CDR3 sequence is 15 residues long. From germline, CDR1 is SNHLY and CDR2 FYNNEI.

This clonotype occurred a few times. The chain couples TRBV5-6 to TRBJ2-7; 10 bases map to TRBD1. CDR1 and CDR2 (germline): SGHDT, YYEEEE. CDR3 length: 15 amino acids. The V and J ends lost 3 bases and 2 bases, in that order; junction bases with no gene match: 5. Here the CDR3 DNA reads TGTGCCAGCAGCTCTGACAGGGGGCTTACCTACGAGCAGTACTTC. This codes for CASSSDRGLTYEQYF.

This clonotype was found many times. J is TRBJ2-3 and V is TRBV12-3 or TRBV12-4, with D perhaps TRBD2 (5 bases). The germline V and J ends were trimmed by 6 bases and 0 bases, with 10 bases remaining between them. The CDR3 covers 14 residues. The CDR3 bases are TGTGCCAGCAGCCGCCGGACTAGCACAGATACGCAGTATTTT. Its translation: CASSRRTSTDTQYF.

This sequence joins TRBV27 and TRBJ1-2, with 8 bases lining up with TRBD1. V dropped 6 bases and J dropped 4; count of bases not matched to a gene: 10. The CDR3 runs 15 residues. Germline CDR1 and CDR2: MNHEY and SMNVEV (reference sequence). The CDR3 nucleotides read TGTGCCAGCAGCGGGACAGGTGGGCTGATCTATGGCTACACCTTC. Encoded protein: CASSGTGGLIYGYTF.

This clonotype was observed a handful of times. CDR3 in amino acids: CASSFTGLETQYF. In DNA form, the CDR3 reads TGTGCCAGCAGCTTTACCGGGCTTGAGACCCAGTACTTC. This chain joins TRBV11-2 and TRBJ2-5; D is uncertain. This CDR3 spans 13 amino acids. Looked up from germline, CDR1 is SGHAT and CDR2 is FQNNGV. The V and J ends lost 3 bases and 5 bases respectively, with 10 bases between them.

The rearrangement uses TRBV11-1 and TRBJ2-1; a weak D match, TRBD2 (5 bases). The length of the CDR3 is 19 residues. Germline loops: CDR1 SGHAT, CDR2 FQDESV (reference sequence). V was clipped by 5 bases and J by 2 bases, with 25 bases between them. For the CDR3, the DNA is TGTGCCAGCAGCCCGAGGATCCCGGTATCTGACTACGCCTACAATGAGCAGTTCTTC. It codes for CASSPRIPVSDYAYNEQFF.

This chain links TRBV20-1 with TRBJ2-3; 9 nucleotides line up with TRBD2. This CDR3 comprises 14 residues. In germline, CDR1 is DFQATT, CDR2 SNEGSKA (reference sequence). The V segment lost 3 bases and the J segment 4 bases; nucleotides outside the gene matches: 5. The CDR3 protein is CSASRLAGSDTQYF. CDR3 nucleotides: TGCAGTGCTAGCCGGCTAGCGGGATCAGATACGCAGTATTTT.

The chain employs TRBV2 and TRBJ2-1; 11 nucleotides align to TRBD2. The V and J ends lost 5 bases and 8 bases, in that order; junction bases with no gene match: 8. In germline, CDR1 is SNHLY, CDR2 FYNNEI. The CDR3 consists of 15 residues. The chain's CDR3 is CASSYSGRGVYEQFF. The CDR3 coding sequence is TGTGCCAGCAGTTATAGCGGGAGGGGGGTATATGAGCAGTTCTTC.

V gene TRBV10-2 combines with J gene TRBJ1-1, with 7 bases fitting TRBD1. The germline CDR1 and CDR2 sequences are WSHSY and SAAADI. J was trimmed by 4 bases and V by 6 bases; bases with no gene match: 5. The CDR3 consists of 13 residues. CDR3 bases: TGCGCCAGCAGATTGACAGGGCCCACTGAAGCTTTCTTT. Its translation is CASRLTGPTEAFF.

This clonotype was detected only a few times. The genes are TRBV27 and TRBJ2-2, with 10 bases that match TRBD1. This CDR3 spans 17 amino acids. Trimming cost V 3 bases and J 4 bases; bases outside gene matches: 8. CDR1 is MNHEY and CDR2 is SMNVEV in the germline V gene (reference sequence). Written as DNA, the CDR3 is TGTGCCAGCAGTTTGAAGGGACAGGGGCTTTTCACCGGGGAGCTGTTTTTT. It yields the protein CASSLKGQGLFTGELFF.

This clonotype was seen at least ten times. This chain links TRBV12-3 or TRBV12-4 with TRBJ1-2, with unresolved D. Trimming pared 3 bases from V and 4 bases from J, leaving 6 bases between. This CDR3 is built from 12 residues. CDR3 residues: CASSLGAYGYTF. The DNA of the CDR3 is TGTGCCAGCAGTTTGGGAGCCTATGGCTACACCTTC.

This chain uses TRBV10-2 with TRBJ1-6, with D tentatively TRBD1 (6 bases). The CDR3 has 15 amino acids. V shed 2 bases and J shed 9 bases, with 14 bases lying between them. Per the germline V gene, CDR1 is WSHSY and CDR2 is SAAADI. In DNA form, the CDR3 reads TGCGCCAGCAGTGAGGGGGGCGTTAGGGTTTCACCCCTCCACTTT. This translates into CASSEGGVRVSPLHF.

The chain uses TRBV7-9 and TRBJ2-7; 11 bases line up with TRBD2. The CDR3 sequence is 16 residues long. V shed 5 bases, J shed 3 bases, and the junction held 9 bases outside the gene matches. Germline V CDR1 and CDR2: SEHNR, FQNEAQ (reference sequence). The CDR3 DNA follows: TGTGCCAGCAGCGACAAACTAGCGGGAGTAGACTACGAGCAGTACTTC. It codes for CASSDKLAGVDYEQYF. The variable domain in full, with the rest retrieved from reference TRBV7-9 and TRBJ2-7, is DTGVSQNPRHKITKRGQNVTFRCDPISEHNRLYWYRQTLGQGPEFLTYFQNEAQLEKSRLLSDRFSAERPKGSFSTLEIQRTEQGDSAMYLCASSDKLAGVDYEQYFGPGTRLTVT.

The V and J genes are TRBV30 and TRBJ2-1; no definite D call. This CDR3 is built from 12 residues. V dropped 7 bases and J dropped 8 bases, with 15 bases sitting between them. CDR1 is GTSNPN, CDR2 SVGIG, per germline (reference sequence). The CDR3 nucleotides are TGTGCCTTTCTTACTGCGTATGATGAGCAGTTCTTC. Translating gives CAFLTAYDEQFF.

This clonotype was seen only a few times. The J gene is TRBJ2-2, the V gene TRBV19; D remains ambiguous. This CDR3 spans 14 amino acids. V was trimmed by 7 bases and J by 8 bases, leaving 17 bases between them. Germline V gene data show CDR1 as LNHDA and CDR2 as SQIVND (reference sequence). The DNA of the CDR3 is TGTGCCAGTACCGTGGACGACGTCACGGGGGAGCTGTTTTTT. Translation gives CASTVDDVTGELFF.

The sample holds a few counts of this clonotype. The CDR3 sequence: CASRNYNEQFF. CDR3 nucleotide sequence: TGTGCCAGCAGGAACTACAATGAGCAGTTCTTC. The rearrangement uses TRBV27 and TRBJ2-1; D is ambiguous. Per the germline V gene, CDR1 is MNHEY and CDR2 is SMNVEV (reference sequence). The CDR3 runs 11 residues. The ends were cut back, 6 bases at V and 3 bases at J, with 3 bases in the middle.

The chain uses TRBV10-2 and TRBJ1-1, with TRBD1 as a possible D gene (6 bases). The V gene lost 4 bases and the J gene lost 6 bases, with 9 bases spanning the gap. CDR1 and CDR2 (germline): WSHSY, SAAADI. CDR3 length: 12 residues. CDR3 amino acids: CASSGSGAEAFF. DNA for the CDR3: TGCGCCAGCAGTGGTTCAGGGGCTGAAGCTTTCTTT.

The rearrangement links TRBV27 to TRBJ2-1; D not resolved. Germline V lookup: CDR1 MNHEY, CDR2 SMNVEV (reference sequence). The ends were cut back, 10 bases at V and 4 bases at J, with 23 bases in the middle. The CDR3 is 16 residues long. The CDR3 loop reads CATQPKPPTRYNEQFF. CDR3 nucleotide sequence: TGTGCCACCCAACCTAAGCCACCCACAAGATACAATGAGCAGTTCTTC.

The V and J genes are TRBV4-2 and TRBJ1-6, with 9 bases matching TRBD1. Germline V gives CDR1 LGHNA, CDR2 YNFKEQ. V lost 3 bases, J lost 15 bases, and 15 bases stayed unmatched. This CDR3 comprises 16 residues. CDR3 protein: CASSHPETGGEGILHF. CDR3 DNA sequence: TGTGCCAGCAGCCACCCTGAAACAGGGGGCGAAGGGATCCTCCACTTT.

This rearrangement joins TRBV12-5 to TRBJ1-5; D is possibly TRBD1 (6 bases). The V gene lost 1 base and the J gene lost 2 bases, with 9 bases spanning the gap. CDR1 and CDR2 (germline): LGHNT, FRNRAP. The CDR3 extends over 15 amino acids. The chain's CDR3 is CASGLGPGGNQPQHF. CDR3 bases: TGTGCTAGTGGTTTGGGGCCAGGGGGCAATCAGCCCCAGCATTTT.

The chain combines TRBV12-3 or TRBV12-4 with TRBJ2-1, with a possible D match to TRBD2 (6 bases). Trimming took off 7 bases at V and 3 bases at J, with 16 bases between the two ends. The CDR3 contains 15 residues. CDR3 amino acids: CASTLGDFYYNEQFF. CDR3 nucleotides: TGTGCCAGCACCTTAGGGGACTTCTACTACAATGAGCAGTTCTTC.

CDR3 sequence reads: CASSKEELAGSTDTQYF. CDR3 DNA sequence: TGTGCCAGCAGCAAAGAGGAACTAGCGGGGAGCACAGATACGCAGTATTTT. J is TRBJ2-3 and V is TRBV21-1; the table calls TRBD2, which could not be checked here. TRBV21-1 is a pseudogene locus. This CDR3 spans 17 amino acids.